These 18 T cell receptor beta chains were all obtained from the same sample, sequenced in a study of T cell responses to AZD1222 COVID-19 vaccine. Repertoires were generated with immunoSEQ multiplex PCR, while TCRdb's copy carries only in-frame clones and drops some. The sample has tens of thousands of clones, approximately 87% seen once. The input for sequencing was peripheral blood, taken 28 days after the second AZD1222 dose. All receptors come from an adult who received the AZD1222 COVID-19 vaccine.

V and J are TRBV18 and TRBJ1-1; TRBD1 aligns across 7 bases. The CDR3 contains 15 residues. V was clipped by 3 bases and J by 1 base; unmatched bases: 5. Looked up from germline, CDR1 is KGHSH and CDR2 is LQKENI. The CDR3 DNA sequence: TGTGCCAGCTCACCCTCTCGGGACAGGAACACTGAAGCTTTCTTT. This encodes CASSPSRDRNTEAFF.

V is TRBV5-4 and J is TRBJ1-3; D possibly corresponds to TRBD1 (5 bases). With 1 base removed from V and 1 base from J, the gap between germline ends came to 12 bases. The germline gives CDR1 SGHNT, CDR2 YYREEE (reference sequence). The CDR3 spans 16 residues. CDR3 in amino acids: CASSLTGVRSGNTIYF. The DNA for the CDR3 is TGTGCCAGCAGCTTGACAGGAGTCCGATCTGGAAACACCATATATTTT.

The CDR3 nucleotides read TGTGCCAGCAGCCGGGGGGACAATGGCCACATATATTTT. It codes for CASSRGDNGHIYF. The chain joins TRBV6-6 to TRBJ1-3, with D tentatively TRBD1 (6 bases). The CDR3 totals 13 residues. V was trimmed by 6 bases and J by 12 bases, leaving 18 bases between them. The germline gives CDR1 MNHNY, CDR2 SVGAGI (reference sequence).

CDR3 in DNA: TGTGCCAGCAGCTTCGGACAGGTCAATTCACCCCTCCACTTT. Amino acids: CASSFGQVNSPLHF. This chain connects TRBV11-3 to TRBJ1-6, with 7 bases that match TRBD1. The germline CDR1 and CDR2 sequences are SGHNT and YENEEA. The CDR3 covers 14 residues. The V and J ends lost 3 bases and 7 bases, in that order; junction bases with no gene match: 3.

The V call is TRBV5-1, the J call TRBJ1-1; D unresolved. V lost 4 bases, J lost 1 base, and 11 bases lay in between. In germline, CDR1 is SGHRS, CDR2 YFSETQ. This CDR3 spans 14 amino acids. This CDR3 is CASSLAPANTEAFF. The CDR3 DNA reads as TGCGCCAGCAGCCTCGCGCCTGCGAACACTGAAGCTTTCTTT.

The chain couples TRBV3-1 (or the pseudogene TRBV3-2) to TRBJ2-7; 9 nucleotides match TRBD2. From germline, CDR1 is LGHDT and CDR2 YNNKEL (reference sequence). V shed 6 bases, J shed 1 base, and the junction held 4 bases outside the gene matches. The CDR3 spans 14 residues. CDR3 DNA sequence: TGTGCCAGCAGTCTTAGCGGGGGTTCCTACGAGCAGTACTTC. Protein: CASSLSGGSYEQYF.

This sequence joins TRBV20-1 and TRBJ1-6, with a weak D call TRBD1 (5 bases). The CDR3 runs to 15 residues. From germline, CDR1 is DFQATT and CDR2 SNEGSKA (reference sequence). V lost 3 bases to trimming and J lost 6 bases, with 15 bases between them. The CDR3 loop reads CSASDSLNPNSPLHF. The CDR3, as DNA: TGCAGTGCTAGTGACAGCCTTAATCCTAATTCACCCCTCCACTTT.

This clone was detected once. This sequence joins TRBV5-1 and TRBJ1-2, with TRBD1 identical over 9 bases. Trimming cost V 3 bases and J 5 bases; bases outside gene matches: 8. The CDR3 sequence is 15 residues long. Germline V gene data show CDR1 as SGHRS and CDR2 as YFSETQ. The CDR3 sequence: CASSSDAGQGYGYTF. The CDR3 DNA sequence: TGCGCCAGCAGCTCGGACGCGGGACAGGGTTATGGCTACACCTTC. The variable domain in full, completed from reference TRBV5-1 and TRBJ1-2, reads KAGVTQTPRYLIKTRGQQVTLSCSPISGHRSVSWYQQTPGQGLQFLFEYFSETQRNKGNFPGRFSGRQFSNSRSEMNVSTLELGDSALYLCASSSDAGQGYGYTFGSGTRLTVV.

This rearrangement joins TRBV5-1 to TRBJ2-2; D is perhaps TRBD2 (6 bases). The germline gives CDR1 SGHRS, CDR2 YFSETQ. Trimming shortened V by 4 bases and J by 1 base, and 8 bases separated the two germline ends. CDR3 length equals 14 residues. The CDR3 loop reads CASSDSGNTGELFF. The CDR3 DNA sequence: TGCGCCAGCAGCGATAGCGGGAACACCGGGGAGCTGTTTTTT. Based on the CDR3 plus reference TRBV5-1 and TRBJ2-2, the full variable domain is KAGVTQTPRYLIKTRGQQVTLSCSPISGHRSVSWYQQTPGQGLQFLFEYFSETQRNKGNFPGRFSGRQFSNSRSEMNVSTLELGDSALYLCASSDSGNTGELFFGEGSRLTVL.

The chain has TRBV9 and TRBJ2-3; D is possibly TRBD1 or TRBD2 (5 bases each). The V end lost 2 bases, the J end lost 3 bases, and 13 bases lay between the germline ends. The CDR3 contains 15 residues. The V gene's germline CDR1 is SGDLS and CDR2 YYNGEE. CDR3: CASSVGARGTDTQYF. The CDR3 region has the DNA TGTGCCAGCAGCGTGGGAGCAAGGGGTACAGATACGCAGTATTTT. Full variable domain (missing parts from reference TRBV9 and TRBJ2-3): DSGVTQTPKHLITATGQRVTLRCSPRSGDLSVYWYQQSLDQGLQFLIQYYNGEERAKGNILERFSAQQFPDLHSELNLSSLELGDSALYFCASSVGARGTDTQYFGPGTRLTVL.

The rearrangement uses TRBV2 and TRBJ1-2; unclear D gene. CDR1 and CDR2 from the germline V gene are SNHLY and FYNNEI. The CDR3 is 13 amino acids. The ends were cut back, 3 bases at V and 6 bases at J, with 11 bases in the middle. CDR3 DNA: TGTGCCAGCAGTGACTCCAGGAGGGATGGCTACACCTTC. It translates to CASSDSRRDGYTF.

The CDR3 sequence is CANGQAYGYTF. DNA of the CDR3: TGTGCCAACGGACAGGCTTATGGCTACACCTTC. V gene TRBV2 combines with J gene TRBJ1-2; 7 bases match TRBD1. The V and J ends lost 10 bases and 5 bases, in that order; junction bases with no gene match: 4. The length of the CDR3 is 11 residues. Germline V CDR1 and CDR2: SNHLY, FYNNEI.

CDR3 in DNA: TGTGCCAGCAGCGCTGTAGCAGGGAAGAAGCAGTTCTTC. Protein: CASSAVAGKKQFF. The V and J genes are TRBV3-1 (or the pseudogene TRBV3-2) and TRBJ2-1; maybe TRBD1 (5 bases). CDR1 is LGHDT, CDR2 YNNKEL, per germline (reference sequence). Trimming stripped 5 bases from V and 11 bases from J, with 16 bases between. This CDR3 region has 13 residues.

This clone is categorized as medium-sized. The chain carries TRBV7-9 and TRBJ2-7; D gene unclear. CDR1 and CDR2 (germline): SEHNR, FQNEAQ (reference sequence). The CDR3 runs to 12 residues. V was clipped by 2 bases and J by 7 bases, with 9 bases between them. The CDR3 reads CASSLRWPEQYF. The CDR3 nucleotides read TGTGCCAGCAGCTTACGTTGGCCGGAGCAGTACTTC.

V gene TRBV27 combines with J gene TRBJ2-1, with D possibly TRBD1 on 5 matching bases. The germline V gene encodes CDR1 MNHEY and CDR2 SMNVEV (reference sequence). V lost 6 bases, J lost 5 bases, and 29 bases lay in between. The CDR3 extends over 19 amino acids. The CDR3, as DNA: TGTGCCAGCAGCCTTGTTTTGGCCACTTACGGCCAAGGGGACAATGAGCAGTTCTTC. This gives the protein CASSLVLATYGQGDNEQFF.

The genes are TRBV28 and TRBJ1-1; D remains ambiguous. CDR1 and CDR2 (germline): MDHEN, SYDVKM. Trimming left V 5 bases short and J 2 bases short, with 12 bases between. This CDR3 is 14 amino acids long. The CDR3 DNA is TGTGCCAGCAGTCCACCCCCCGGAAACACTGAAGCTTTCTTT. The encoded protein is CASSPPPGNTEAFF. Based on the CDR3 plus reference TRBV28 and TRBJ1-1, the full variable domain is DVKVTQSSRYLVKRTGEKVFLECVQDMDHENMFWYRQDPGLGLRLIYFSYDVKMKEKGDIPEGYSVSREKKERFSLILESASTNQTSMYLCASSPPPGNTEAFFGQGTRLTVV.

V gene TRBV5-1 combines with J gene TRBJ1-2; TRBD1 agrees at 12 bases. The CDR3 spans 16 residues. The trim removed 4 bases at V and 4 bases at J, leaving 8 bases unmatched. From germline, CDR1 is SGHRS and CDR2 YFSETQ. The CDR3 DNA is TGCGCCAGCAGCCTGGGACAGGGGGCGCGAGTCTATGGCTACACCTTC. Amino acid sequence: CASSLGQGARVYGYTF.

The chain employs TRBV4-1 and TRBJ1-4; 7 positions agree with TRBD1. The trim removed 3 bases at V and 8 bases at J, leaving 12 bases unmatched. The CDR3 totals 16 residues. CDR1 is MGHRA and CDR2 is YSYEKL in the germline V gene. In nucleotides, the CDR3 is TGCGCCAGCAGCCACCCCCTGACAGGGCTCGGCGAAAAACTGTTTTTT. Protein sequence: CASSHPLTGLGEKLFF.